The 22 T cell receptor beta chains presented below share a single source sample, sequenced in a study of cytomegalovirus exposure and HLA in healthy donors. Amplification used 60 Vbeta primers and 13 Jbeta primers. TCRdb keeps only in-frame clones here, not all; method: immunoSEQ multiplex PCR. The sample contains about 130,000 clones, 79% of which appear only once. Source material: PBMCs. These TCRs come from a male donor in good health and CMV-seronegative.

This clone has just a few counts. The chain combines TRBV5-5 with TRBJ1-1, with D unclear. The ends were cut back, 2 bases at V and 1 base at J, with 6 bases in the middle. Germline CDR1 reads SGHKS; CDR2 reads YYEKEE (reference sequence). This CDR3 contains 13 residues. CDR3 sequence (DNA): TGTGCCAGCAGCTTCCAGGCGAACACTGAAGCTTTCTTT. Protein sequence: CASSFQANTEAFF.

The rearrangement joins TRBV5-1 to TRBJ2-3; D perhaps matches TRBD2 (6 bases). V gave up 0 bases and J gave up 4 bases, with 15 bases separating them. CDR3 length: 16 amino acids. The V gene's germline CDR1 is SGHRS and CDR2 YFSETQ. CDR3 residues: CASSLGRGRTADTQYF. CDR3 DNA sequence: TGCGCCAGCAGCTTGGGCAGAGGGAGGACGGCAGATACGCAGTATTTT.

The CDR3 loop is CASSLTELYEQYF. CDR3 nucleotide sequence: TGTGCCAGCAGCCTGACAGAGTTGTACGAGCAGTACTTC. V is TRBV7-9 and J is TRBJ2-7; tentative D call: TRBD1 (5 bases). V was cut by 5 bases and J by 4 bases, with 12 bases left in between. The CDR3 runs to 13 residues. Germline lookup yields CDR1 SEHNR and CDR2 FQNEAQ (reference sequence). The complete variable domain, with remaining parts taken from reference TRBV7-9 and TRBJ2-7, reads DTGVSQNPRHKITKRGQNVTFRCDPISEHNRLYWYRQTLGQGPEFLTYFQNEAQLEKSRLLSDRFSAERPKGSFSTLEIQRTEQGDSAMYLCASSLTELYEQYFGPGTRLTVT.

V and J are TRBV4-2 and TRBJ1-6; D is perhaps TRBD1 (6 bases). V was pared by 2 bases and J by 10 bases, with 12 bases between. Germline V gene sequence: CDR1 LGHNA, CDR2 YNFKEQ. This CDR3 comprises 14 residues. CDR3 amino acids: CASSQTGRESPLHF. CDR3 bases: TGTGCCAGCAGCCAAACAGGGCGTGAATCACCCCTCCACTTT.

On this clone itself: One end of the junction does not line up with germline, which may come from a read error. This chain uses TRBV7-9 with TRBJ2-7; D is perhaps TRBD1 (6 bases). The CDR3 has 13 residues. Germline V gives CDR1 SEHNR, CDR2 FQNEAQ (reference sequence). CDR3 region: CSSSLAGRGEQYF. DNA for the CDR3: TGTTCCAGCAGCTTAGCAGGCAGGGGCGAGCAGTACTTC.

This chain links TRBV6-1 with TRBJ2-4; TRBD1 might be the D (6 bases). Trimming stripped 8 bases from V and 9 bases from J, with 14 bases between. CDR1 MNHNS and CDR2 SASEGT come from the germline V gene. The CDR3 has 12 amino acids. CDR3 DNA sequence: TGTGCCAGCGCAGGAACAGGGATCATTCAGTACTTC. Its translation: CASAGTGIIQYF.

The gene calls are TRBV7-9 and TRBJ2-3; the D gene is possibly TRBD1 (5 bases). Germline values: CDR1 SEHNR, CDR2 FQNEAQ (reference sequence). The CDR3 contains 13 residues. The V end was cut by 2 bases, the J end by 10 bases, with 13 bases between. This CDR3 reads CASSLPETVAQYF. CDR3 in DNA: TGTGCCAGCAGCTTACCCGAGACAGTGGCGCAGTATTTT.

This clone was counted a single time. V and J are TRBV4-3 and TRBJ1-6; maybe TRBD1 (5 bases). Trimming removed 2 bases at V and 0 bases at J, with 8 bases between. This CDR3 is 16 amino acids long. The germline CDR1 and CDR2 sequences are LGHNA and YSLEER. The CDR3 sequence is CASSQRQSSYNSPLHF. CDR3 DNA: TGCGCCAGCAGCCAAAGACAGAGCTCCTATAATTCACCCCTCCACTTT.

This rearrangement joins TRBV7-2 to TRBJ2-3, with D tentatively TRBD1 (5 bases). Germline lookup yields CDR1 SGHTA and CDR2 FQGNSA. V shed 6 bases and J shed 4 bases, with 11 bases lying between them. The CDR3 is made up of 13 amino acids. CDR3 region: CASSFRGADTQYF. The CDR3 region has the DNA TGTGCCAGCAGTTTTAGGGGTGCAGATACGCAGTATTTT.

CDR3 sequence: CASSGPGGYTF. CDR3 nucleotides: TGTGCCAGCAGTGGTCCAGGAGGCTACACCTTC. The V and J genes are TRBV6-5 and TRBJ1-2; D ambiguous. Germline V gene lookup returns CDR1 MNHEY and CDR2 SVGAGI. The CDR3 is 11 amino acids. Deletions cut 5 bases from V and 8 bases from J, with 9 bases between.

This clone was seen a handful of times. The J gene is TRBJ1-1, the V gene TRBV7-9, with D maybe TRBD1 (6 bases). Germline V gene data show CDR1 as SEHNR and CDR2 as FQNEAQ (reference sequence). This CDR3 is built from 11 residues. The V gene lost 6 bases and the J gene lost 8 bases, with 10 bases spanning the gap. In DNA, the CDR3 is TGTGCCAGCAGTCTAGACAGGGAAGCTTTCTTT. Protein product: CASSLDREAFF.

The chain joins TRBV6-4 to TRBJ2-3; 8 nucleotides agree with TRBD2. J lost 2 bases, V lost 6 bases, and 7 bases had no gene match. Germline assignment: CDR1 MRHNA and CDR2 SNTAGT. This CDR3 comprises 15 residues. The CDR3 reads CASRLSGDDTDTQYF. DNA of the CDR3: TGTGCCAGCAGGCTTAGCGGGGACGACACAGATACGCAGTATTTT.

The chain recombines TRBV4-1 with TRBJ2-4; 12 bases line up with TRBD2. Germline-derived CDR1 and CDR2 are MGHRA and YSYEKL. V gave up 0 bases and J gave up 7 bases; unmatched junction bases: 4. CDR3 length: 16 amino acids. The CDR3 reads CASSQDASGGGNIQYF. The CDR3 DNA sequence: TGCGCCAGCAGCCAAGATGCTAGCGGGGGGGGGAACATTCAGTACTTC.

The chain combines TRBV7-2 with TRBJ2-7; TRBD1 matches at 7 bases. The CDR3 sequence is 13 residues long. CDR1 is SGHTA and CDR2 is FQGNSA in the germline V gene. With V trimmed by 1 base and J by 6 bases, 3 bases remained unmatched. CDR3: CASSLDRGGEQYF. DNA of the CDR3: TGTGCCAGCAGCTTAGACAGGGGCGGCGAGCAGTACTTC. Full variable domain (remainder filled in from reference TRBV7-2 and TRBJ2-7): GAGVSQSPSNKVTEKGKDVELRCDPISGHTALYWYRQSLGQGLEFLIYFQGNSAPDKSGLPSDRFSAERTGGSVSTLTIQRTQQEDSAVYLCASSLDRGGEQYFGPGTRLTVT.

The chain combines TRBV19 with TRBJ2-7, with TRBD1 matching over 8 bases. V was pared by 0 bases and J by 2 bases, with 0 bases of the junction left unmatched. This CDR3 has 14 amino acids. Per germline, CDR1 LNHDA and CDR2 SQIVND (reference sequence). The CDR3 spells CASSIEQGAYEQYF. The CDR3 region has the DNA TGTGCCAGTAGTATAGAACAGGGGGCCTACGAGCAGTACTTC.

The DNA of the CDR3 is TGTGCCAGCAGCTTAGGTAGCGGAGAATACAATGAGCAGTTCTTC. This encodes CASSLGSGEYNEQFF. This rearrangement joins TRBV7-2 to TRBJ2-1, with a possible D match to TRBD2 (6 bases). The CDR3 totals 15 residues. V lost 1 base and J lost 4, with 11 bases in between. The V gene's germline CDR1 is SGHTA and CDR2 FQGNSA.

The V call is TRBV7-3, the J call TRBJ1-1, with a possible D match to TRBD1 (5 bases). Trimming cost V 5 bases and J 5 bases, with 12 bases left between them. The germline gives CDR1 SGHTA, CDR2 FQGTGA. This CDR3 region has 13 residues. DNA of the CDR3: TGTGCCAGCAGCCGCGGGGAGGGGACTGAAGCTTTCTTT. This translates into CASSRGEGTEAFF.

This clone was recorded a few times. This chain links TRBV9 with TRBJ1-4; the D is unclear. This CDR3 spans 15 amino acids. The germline V gene encodes CDR1 SGDLS and CDR2 YYNGEE. V shed 0 bases and J shed 4 bases, with 10 bases lying between them. The CDR3 DNA reads TGTGCCAGCAGCGTAGAGGCAGACATTAATGAAAAACTGTTTTTT. Its protein product is CASSVEADINEKLFF.

This chain connects TRBV14 to TRBJ1-2; D uncertain. CDR3 length: 17 amino acids. V was cut by 0 bases and J by 2 bases, with 16 bases left in between. Germline CDR1 SGHDN, CDR2 FVKESK. The CDR3 coding sequence is TGTGCCAGCAGCCAAGATCGTGGCGGAATCCTCAACTATGGCTACACCTTC. Translated: CASSQDRGGILNYGYTF.

CDR3 coding DNA: TGTGCTAGTGGTTTGCCTCCCACGGTTCAAGAGACCCAGTACTTC. Translation gives CASGLPPTVQETQYF. The V and J genes are TRBV12-5 and TRBJ2-5; D unclear. CDR3 length equals 15 residues. From germline, CDR1 is LGHNT and CDR2 FRNRAP. Trimming removed 2 bases at V and 2 bases at J, with 12 bases between.

The V gene is TRBV14, the J gene TRBJ2-1; 11 bases match TRBD2. This CDR3 has 13 residues. The V and J ends lost 6 bases and 12 bases, in that order; junction bases with no gene match: 7. Looked up from germline, CDR1 is SGHDN and CDR2 is FVKESK. The CDR3 is CASSVAGGPRQFF. CDR3 sequence (DNA): TGTGCCAGCAGTGTAGCGGGGGGGCCGAGGCAGTTCTTC.

This sequence joins TRBV19 and TRBJ1-6, with D unclear. The CDR3 covers 15 residues. Trimming shortened V by 0 bases and J by 9 bases, and 12 bases separated the two germline ends. Germline loops: CDR1 LNHDA, CDR2 SQIVND (reference sequence). This chain's CDR3 is CASSIDGSRGSPLHF. CDR3 in DNA: TGTGCCAGTAGTATAGACGGGTCTAGAGGTTCACCCCTCCACTTT.